This T cell receptor beta chain stems from a study of cytomegalovirus exposure and HLA in healthy donors. Per the germline V gene, CDR1 is SGHRS and CDR2 is YFSETQ. Losses at the gene ends were 4 bases for V and 0 bases for J; bases not matched to a gene: 11. The CDR3 sequence is 17 residues long. Vbeta (60) and Jbeta (13) primers were used in the PCR. Some clones are missing from TCRdb's copy, which holds only in-frame ones; the method was immunoSEQ multiplex PCR. The sample contains more than 130,000 clones, over 60% of which appear only once. The chain links TRBV5-1 to TRBJ1-2; the match to TRBD1 covers 8 bases. The clonotype comes from a woman in her fifties or sixties in good health and CMV-seronegative. The sample taken for sequencing was PBMCs. This CDR3 is CASSTDRVQDANYGYTF. CDR3 DNA: TGCGCCAGCAGCACGGACAGGGTTCAGGACGCTAACTATGGCTACACCTTC.